The clone carrying this T cell receptor beta chain was seen ten or more times. Its specificity is not known. Every patient was untreated before thyroid surgery. The data originate from a study of metastatic and nonmetastatic thyroid tumors. Study overall: A comparison of repertoires was made across blood and tumor or nodule tissue from malignant and benign thyroid patients.

Study results and caveats: It was reported that TCR beta diversity was significantly higher in malignant thyroid tumors than benign nodules, in blood and tumor.

With 5 bases removed from V and 6 bases from J, the gap between germline ends came to 16 bases. This CDR3 spans 13 amino acids. CDR1 is DFQATT, CDR2 SNEGSKA, per germline (reference sequence). Study processing details: It was from CDR3 differences across clinicopathological groups that a distant-metastasis classifier for papillary thyroid cancer was built. TCRdb ran MiXCR on the PCR reads. None of the V and J calls come from the authors' own analysis; TCRdb made them. The data contain fewer than 50,000 clones, 28% of them singletons. The sequence was obtained from a male donor with papillary thyroid cancer or a benign thyroid nodule (not recorded which). Some clones in this sample may be carry-over from other donors' samples. The genes are TRBV20-1 and TRBJ1-2, with unresolved D. Specimen: blood. CDR3 protein: CSAPFSGGDGYTF. The CDR3, as DNA: TGCAGTGCTCCGTTTTCCGGTGGGGATGGCTACACCTTC.